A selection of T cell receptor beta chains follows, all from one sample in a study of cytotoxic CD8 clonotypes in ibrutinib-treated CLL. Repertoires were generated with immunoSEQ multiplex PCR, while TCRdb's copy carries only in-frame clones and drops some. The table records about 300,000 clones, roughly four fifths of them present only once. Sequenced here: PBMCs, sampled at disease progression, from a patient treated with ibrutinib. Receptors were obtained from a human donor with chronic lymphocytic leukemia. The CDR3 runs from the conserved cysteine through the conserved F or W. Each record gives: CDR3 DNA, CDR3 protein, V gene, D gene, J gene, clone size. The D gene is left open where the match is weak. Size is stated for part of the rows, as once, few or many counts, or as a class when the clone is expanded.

DNA: TGTGCCAGCAGCCTCGGAGGGGTTACCGAAGCTTTCTTT; CDR3: CASSLGGVTEAFF; V: TRBV7-3; D: -; J: TRBJ1-1; size: -
DNA: TGTGCCAGCAGTTTACCGGGGGCTTATGGCTACACCTTC; CDR3: CASSLPGAYGYTF; V: TRBV28; D: -; J: TRBJ1-2; size: -
DNA: TGTGCCAGCAGCCTACAGTTGAACACTGAAGCTTTCTTT; CDR3: CASSLQLNTEAFF; V: TRBV25-1; D: -; J: TRBJ1-1; size: -
DNA: TGTGCCAGCTGGCGTCGGGGGGCCGGGGAGCTGTTTTTT; CDR3: CASWRRGAGELFF; V: TRBV6-6; D: TRBD2; J: TRBJ2-2; size: -
DNA: TGTGCCAGCAGCAGAGGGACAGGGCGGGATAACACTGAAGCTTTCTTT; CDR3: CASSRGTGRDNTEAFF; V: TRBV9; D: TRBD1; J: TRBJ1-1; size: -
DNA: TGTGCCACCAGCCCCAGGACAGAACTCCACGAGCAGTACTTC; CDR3: CATSPRTELHEQYF; V: TRBV15; D: -; J: TRBJ2-7; size: -
DNA: -; CDR3: CASSHRGDYLRAGELFF; V: TRBV4-1; D: -; J: TRBJ2-2; size: -
DNA: TGCGCCAGCAGCTTTTCTGGGAACACTGAAGCTTTCTTT; CDR3: CASSFSGNTEAFF; V: TRBV5-1; D: -; J: TRBJ1-1; size: -
DNA: TGTGCCAGTAGTATAGTTCGGGACCGGGGCTCCGAGCAGTACTTC; CDR3: CASSIVRDRGSEQYF; V: TRBV19; D: -; J: TRBJ2-7; size: once
DNA: TGTGCCACCAGCCCGGGACAGAGCTCTGGAAACACCATATATTTT; CDR3: CATSPGQSSGNTIYF; V: TRBV15; D: TRBD1; J: TRBJ1-3; size: -
DNA: TGTGCCAGCAGCTTTGGGACAGGGGCCTATGAAAAACTGTTTTTT; CDR3: CASSFGTGAYEKLFF; V: TRBV11-2; D: TRBD1; J: TRBJ1-4; size: few
DNA: TGTGCCAGCAGCTTTGGACAGGCTAGCAATGAGCAGTTCTTC; CDR3: CASSFGQASNEQFF; V: TRBV11-2; D: TRBD1; J: TRBJ2-1; size: -
DNA: TGTGCCAGCAGCTTAAAGACAGGGACCACAGGAGATACGCAGTATTTT; CDR3: CASSLKTGTTGDTQYF; V: TRBV7-3; D: TRBD1; J: TRBJ2-3; size: -
DNA: TGCAGCGTCAGAGGGGGCAAGGTCGGGTACAATGAGCAGTTCTTC; CDR3: CSVRGGKVGYNEQFF; V: TRBV29-1; D: TRBD1; J: TRBJ2-1; size: -
DNA: TGTGCCAGCAGACCGGGACAGGGCTATGAGCAGTTCTTC; CDR3: CASRPGQGYEQFF; V: TRBV6-6; D: TRBD1; J: TRBJ2-1; size: -
DNA: TGTGCCAGCAATAAAGGGACAGAACCTGGGGAGAACACTGAAGCTTTCTTT; CDR3: CASNKGTEPGENTEAFF; V: TRBV9; D: TRBD1; J: TRBJ1-1; size: once
DNA: TGCAGCGTTGAGAAGACAGGGCACAATGAGCAGTTCTTC; CDR3: CSVEKTGHNEQFF; V: TRBV29-1; D: TRBD1; J: TRBJ2-1; size: -
DNA: TGCGCCAGCAGCTTGGCAGGGGATACGCAGTATTTT; CDR3: CASSLAGDTQYF; V: TRBV5-1; D: -; J: TRBJ2-3; size: few
DNA: TGCGCCAGCAGCTTGGACAGGGTACGAGTAGAGCAGTTCTTC; CDR3: CASSLDRVRVEQFF; V: TRBV5-1; D: -; J: TRBJ2-1; size: few
DNA: TGTGCCAGCAGCGAGGGACGGGGGGATCAAGAGACCCAGTACTTC; CDR3: CASSEGRGDQETQYF; V: TRBV11-1; D: TRBD2; J: TRBJ2-5; size: once
DNA: TGTGCCAGCAGTAGGCGGACTAGCGGGAGCACAGATACGCAGTATTTT; CDR3: CASSRRTSGSTDTQYF; V: TRBV28; D: TRBD2; J: TRBJ2-3; size: -
DNA: TGTGCCAGCAGCCAAGGTGGCTACGAGCAGTACTTC; CDR3: CASSQGGYEQYF; V: TRBV9; D: -; J: TRBJ2-7; size: -
DNA: TGTGCCAGCAGCTTAACAGGGGGCGCAGGGTTCCTGTTTTTT; CDR3: CASSLTGGAGFLFF; V: TRBV7-3; D: TRBD1; J: TRBJ2-2; size: -
DNA: TGTGCCAGCAGTTTCTCAGGGTTGGCGCAGTATTTT; CDR3: CASSFSGLAQYF; V: TRBV27; D: -; J: TRBJ2-3; size: -
DNA: TGTGCCAGCAGCGGGACAGGGACATCGTACGAGCAGTACTTC; CDR3: CASSGTGTSYEQYF; V: TRBV28; D: TRBD1; J: TRBJ2-7; size: -
DNA: TGTGCCAGCAGCGTAGTTCTGCGGGGACTGATGAATGAGCAGTTCTTC; CDR3: CASSVVLRGLMNEQFF; V: TRBV9; D: -; J: TRBJ2-1; size: -
DNA: TGTGCCAGTAGTGGCCGGGTGGGAGCCGGGGAGCTGTTTTTT; CDR3: CASSGRVGAGELFF; V: TRBV19; D: -; J: TRBJ2-2; size: few
DNA: TGTGCCAGCAGCTGGAAGGGACTAGCGCTAACCCTCACAGATACGCAGTATTTT; CDR3: CASSWKGLALTLTDTQYF; V: TRBV7-2; D: TRBD2; J: TRBJ2-3; size: once
DNA: TGCGCCAGCAGCCGGGACAGGGAATATGATACGCAGTATTTT; CDR3: CASSRDREYDTQYF; V: TRBV10-2; D: TRBD1; J: TRBJ2-3; size: once
DNA: TGTGCCAGCAGCGCAGAAAGAGGGCTCCCGATTAACTATGGCTACACCTTC; CDR3: CASSAERGLPINYGYTF; V: TRBV9; D: -; J: TRBJ1-2; size: -
DNA: TGTGCCAGCAGCATCGGGACATCCCGTGTCTATGGCTACACCTTC; CDR3: CASSIGTSRVYGYTF; V: TRBV13; D: -; J: TRBJ1-2; size: once
DNA: TGTGCCAGCAGGATCCGGGACAGGCCACACGAGCAGTACTTC; CDR3: CASRIRDRPHEQYF; V: TRBV27; D: TRBD1; J: TRBJ2-7; size: -
DNA: TGTGCCAGCAGCTTAAACGGACTAGCAGGATCCAAAAACATTCAGTACTTC; CDR3: CASSLNGLAGSKNIQYF; V: TRBV7-2; D: TRBD2; J: TRBJ2-4; size: few
DNA: TGTGCCAGCAGCTTTGGAGGGACTAACTACAATGAGCAGTTCTTC; CDR3: CASSFGGTNYNEQFF; V: TRBV7-2; D: TRBD2; J: TRBJ2-1; size: -
DNA: TGTGCCAGCAGCCTCATGGATACCTACGAGCAGTACTTC; CDR3: CASSLMDTYEQYF; V: TRBV6-1; D: -; J: TRBJ2-7; size: once